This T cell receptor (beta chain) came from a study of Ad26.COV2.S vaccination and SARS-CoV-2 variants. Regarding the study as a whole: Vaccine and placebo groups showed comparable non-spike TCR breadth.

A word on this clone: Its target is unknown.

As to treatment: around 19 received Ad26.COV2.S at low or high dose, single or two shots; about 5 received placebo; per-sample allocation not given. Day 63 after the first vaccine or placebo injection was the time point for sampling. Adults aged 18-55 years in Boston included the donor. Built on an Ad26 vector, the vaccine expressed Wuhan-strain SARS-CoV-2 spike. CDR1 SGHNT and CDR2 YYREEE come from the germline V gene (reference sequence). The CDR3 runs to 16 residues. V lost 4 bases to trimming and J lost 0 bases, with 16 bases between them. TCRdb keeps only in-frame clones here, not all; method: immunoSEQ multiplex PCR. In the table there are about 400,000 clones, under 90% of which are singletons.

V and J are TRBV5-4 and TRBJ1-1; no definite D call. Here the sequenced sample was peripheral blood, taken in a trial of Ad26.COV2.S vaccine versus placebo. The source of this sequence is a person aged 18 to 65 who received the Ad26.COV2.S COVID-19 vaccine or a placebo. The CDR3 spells CASSAWNKALNTEAFF. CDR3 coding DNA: TGTGCCAGCAGCGCATGGAACAAGGCCTTGAACACTGAAGCTTTCTTT.